The sequence of this T cell receptor beta chain was determined in a study of cytomegalovirus exposure and HLA in healthy donors. A note on this clone: The antigen is unknown.

The CDR3 sequence is 15 residues long. Per germline, CDR1 SGHDT and CDR2 YYEEEE. The V and J ends lost 1 base and 4 bases respectively, with 14 bases between them. In the PCR, 60 Vbeta and 13 Jbeta primers were used. Assay used: immunoSEQ multiplex PCR; TCRdb lists only in-frame clones, some missing. The data contain roughly 63,000 clones, 71% of them seen just once; the ten biggest clones take up around a quarter. Findings and caveats of the study: Among CMV-associated TCR beta chains, most appeared HLA-restricted in a later analysis. Across HLA loci, a later analysis found differing TCR association rates, with DRB1 most and HLA-C fewest. An observed cluster of highly shared sequence variants was recorded as a likely sequencing artifact. Cytomegalovirus association was listed for 150 to 200 TCR beta chains.

The sequenced sample consisted of PBMCs. The receptor was isolated from a man aged 45-60 years in good health and CMV-seropositive. The rearrangement joins TRBV5-6 to TRBJ1-1; D may be TRBD1 (5 bases). The CDR3 sequence is CASSLLMGLGTEAFF. Written as DNA, the CDR3 is TGTGCCAGCAGCTTGTTGATGGGACTAGGCACTGAAGCTTTCTTT.